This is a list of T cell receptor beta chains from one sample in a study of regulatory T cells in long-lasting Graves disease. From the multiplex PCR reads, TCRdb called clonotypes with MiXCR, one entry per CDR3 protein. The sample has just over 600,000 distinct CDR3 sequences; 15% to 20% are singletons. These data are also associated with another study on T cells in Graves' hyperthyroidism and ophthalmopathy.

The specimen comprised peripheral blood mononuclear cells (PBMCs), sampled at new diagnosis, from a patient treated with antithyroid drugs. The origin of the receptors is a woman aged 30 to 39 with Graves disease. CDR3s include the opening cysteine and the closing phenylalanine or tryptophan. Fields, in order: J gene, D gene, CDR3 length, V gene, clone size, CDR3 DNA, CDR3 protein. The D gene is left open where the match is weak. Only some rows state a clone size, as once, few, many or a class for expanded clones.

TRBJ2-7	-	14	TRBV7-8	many	TGTGCCAGCAGCACAACAGGGTTCTATTACGAGCAGTACTTC	CASSTTGFYYEQYF
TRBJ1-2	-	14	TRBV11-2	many	TGTGCCAGCAGCTCAACCGGGGCCTGGTATGGCTACACCTTC	CASSSTGAWYGYTF
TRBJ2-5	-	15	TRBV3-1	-	TGTGCCAGCAGCCAAGATCCCAGGGGTCGAGAGACCCAGTACTTC	CASSQDPRGRETQYF
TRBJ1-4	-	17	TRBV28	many	TGTGCCAGCAGGGAGAGGGGACGGCTAGCAACTAATGAAAAACTGTTTTTT	CASRERGRLATNEKLFF
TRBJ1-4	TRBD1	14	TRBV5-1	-	TGCGCCAGCACAACAGGGGGCATTAGTGAAAGACTGTTTTTT	CASTTGGISERLFF
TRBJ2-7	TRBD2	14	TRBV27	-	TGTGCCAGCAGGGGACTAGTGGACCCCTACGAGCAGTACTTC	CASRGLVDPYEQYF
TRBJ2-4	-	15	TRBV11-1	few	TGTGCCAGCAGCTTAGGGCGGGACAACAAAAACATTCAGTACTTC	CASSLGRDNKNIQYF
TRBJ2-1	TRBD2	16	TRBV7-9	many	TGTGCCAGCAGCCCCTCGGGCGGGAGGTTCTACAATGAGCAGTTCTTC	CASSPSGGRFYNEQFF
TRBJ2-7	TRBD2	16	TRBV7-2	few	TGTGCCAGCAGCTTAGCGGGTTTAGCGGGACCCTACGAGCAGTACTTC	CASSLAGLAGPYEQYF
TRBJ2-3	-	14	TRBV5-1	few	TGCGCCAGCAGCTTGGTCAACAACGGAGATACGCAGTATTTT	CASSLVNNGDTQYF
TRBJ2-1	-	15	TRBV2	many	TGTGCCAGCAGAGACTACCCTAGCTCCTACAATGAGCAGTTCTTC	CASRDYPSSYNEQFF
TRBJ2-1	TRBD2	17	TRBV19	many	TGTGCCAGTAGTATCAGTACCGGGAGGGTTTCCTACAATGAGCAGTTCTTC	CASSISTGRVSYNEQFF